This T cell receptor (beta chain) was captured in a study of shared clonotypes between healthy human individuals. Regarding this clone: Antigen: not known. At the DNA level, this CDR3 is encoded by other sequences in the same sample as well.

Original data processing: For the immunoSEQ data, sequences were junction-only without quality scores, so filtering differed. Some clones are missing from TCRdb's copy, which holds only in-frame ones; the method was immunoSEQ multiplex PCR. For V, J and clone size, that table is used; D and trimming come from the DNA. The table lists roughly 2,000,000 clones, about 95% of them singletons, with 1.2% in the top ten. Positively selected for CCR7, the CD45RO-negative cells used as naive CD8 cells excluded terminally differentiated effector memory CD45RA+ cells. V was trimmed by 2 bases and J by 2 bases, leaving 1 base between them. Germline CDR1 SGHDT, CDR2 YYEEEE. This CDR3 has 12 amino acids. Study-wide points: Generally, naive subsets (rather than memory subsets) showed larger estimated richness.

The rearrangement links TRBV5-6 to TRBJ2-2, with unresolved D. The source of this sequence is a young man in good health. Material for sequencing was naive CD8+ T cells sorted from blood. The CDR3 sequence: CASSFNTGELFF. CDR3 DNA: TGTGCCAGCAGCTTTAACACCGGGGAGCTGTTTTTT. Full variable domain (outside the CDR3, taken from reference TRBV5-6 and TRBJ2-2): DAGVTQSPTHLIKTRGQQVTLRCSPKSGHDTVSWYQQALGQGPQFIFQYYEEEERQRGNFPDRFSGHQFPNYSSELNVNALLLGDSALYLCASSFNTGELFFGEGSRLTVL.